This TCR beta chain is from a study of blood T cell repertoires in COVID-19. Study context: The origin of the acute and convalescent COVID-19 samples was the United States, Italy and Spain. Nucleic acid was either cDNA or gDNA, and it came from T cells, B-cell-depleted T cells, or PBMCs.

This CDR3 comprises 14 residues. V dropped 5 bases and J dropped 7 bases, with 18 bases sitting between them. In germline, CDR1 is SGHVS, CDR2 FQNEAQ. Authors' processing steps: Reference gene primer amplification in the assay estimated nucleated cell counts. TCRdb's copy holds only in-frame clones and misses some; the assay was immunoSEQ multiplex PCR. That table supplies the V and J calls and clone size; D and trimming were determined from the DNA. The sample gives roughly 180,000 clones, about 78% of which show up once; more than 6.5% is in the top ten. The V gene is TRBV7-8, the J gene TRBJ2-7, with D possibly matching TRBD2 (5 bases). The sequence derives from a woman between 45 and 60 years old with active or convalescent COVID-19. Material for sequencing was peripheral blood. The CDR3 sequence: CASSLLGATGEQYF. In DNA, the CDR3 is TGTGCCAGCAGCCTACTGGGCGCGACGGGGGAGCAGTACTTC.